This T cell receptor (beta chain) was identified in a study of Tregs in tolerant kidney transplant recipients. TCRdb's table, derived via immunoSEQ multiplex PCR, lists solely in-frame clones and lacks some. In total, the table holds 23,000 or so clones. This CDR3 spans 15 amino acids. Germline CDR1 and CDR2: SNHLY and FYNNEI. Unmatched junction bases numbered 3, after V lost 2 bases and J lost 4 bases. General study points: This study did not directly address biological reproducibility. For some patients, primers changed over time, blocking nucleotide-level comparison.

The nonmyeloablative bone marrow transplants came from related graft donors, with transient mixed chimerism. CD4+CD25+CD127- Tregs, CD4+CD25- non-Tregs, CD4 and CD8 cells were sorted. As concerns this clone: Its antigen is unidentified. The read ends 3 residues before the CDR3 terminus; that terminus is restored from the germline J gene.

The V and J genes are TRBV2 and TRBJ2-2, with 8 bases lining up with TRBD2. The receptor was derived from a human patient who received a combined kidney and bone marrow transplant. Some of the T cells might come from the graft donor. This specimen was CD4+ T cells from blood (PBMCs), taken 6 months after the transplant. CDR3 DNA (partial): TGTGCCAGCAGTGAACTACTAGCGGTCACCGGGGAG. It yields the protein CASSELLAVTGE. The full CDR3 reads CASSELLAVTGELFF. The full variable domain, in which reference TRBV2 and TRBJ2-2 provide the parts outside the CDR3, is EPEVTQTPSHQVTQMGQEVILRCVPISNHLYFYWYRQILGQKVEFLVSFYNNEISEKSEIFDDQFSVERPDGSNFTLKIRSTKLEDSAMYFCASSELLAVTGELFFGEGSRLTVL.